The clone carrying this T cell receptor beta chain was counted once. What it recognizes is unknown. Germline V gene sequence: CDR1 GTSNPN, CDR2 SVGIG (reference sequence). Trimming cost V 2 bases and J 2 bases; bases outside gene matches: 9. This CDR3 is built from 15 residues. The sample belongs to a study of cytomegalovirus exposure and HLA in healthy donors. Study observations and caveats: V- and J-gene trimming of TCR beta was linked (in a later analysis) to a missense DCLRE1C variant.

The PCR contained 60 Vbeta and 13 Jbeta primers. Produced via immunoSEQ multiplex PCR; TCRdb's table is partial and in-frame only. The data contain fewer than 250,000 clones, around 90% of them singletons. Input material: PBMCs. The sequence came from a boy aged 2-9 years in good health and CMV-seronegative. The rearrangement links TRBV30 to TRBJ2-7; TRBD2 matches 7 bases. The CDR3 loop is CAWSKPGLPTYEQYF. The DNA for the CDR3 is TGTGCCTGGAGTAAACCGGGACTACCTACCTACGAGCAGTACTTC.